Listed below are T cell receptor beta chains from one sample, sequenced in a study of T cell repertoires in cytomegalovirus infection. Each CDR3 protein gets one entry after TCRdb re-called the reads with MiXCR. Seen here are a few hundred thousand distinct CDR3 sequences, about 25% observed once, and the top ten hold approximately 13%. Sequenced input: PBMCs. All receptors come from a human donor in good health (CMV status not recorded). Some clones in this sample may be carry-over from other donors' samples. The CDR3 runs from the conserved cysteine through the conserved F or W. The order of the fields is clone size, J gene, V gene, CDR3 length, D gene, CDR3 DNA, CDR3 protein. D genes are given only for firm matches. A row's size may be missing; if present it is once, few, many or a size class.

abundance: -
j_gene: TRBJ2-3
v_gene: TRBV12-3/TRBV12-4
len: 15
d_gene: TRBD2
CDR3nt: TGTGCCAGCACCCAGCAGGCTAGCGGGACAGATACGCAGTATTTT
CDR3aa: CASTQQASGTDTQYF

abundance: few
j_gene: TRBJ2-2
v_gene: TRBV19
len: 18
d_gene: TRBD2
CDR3nt: TGTGCCAGTAGTATAGATCTGTGGCGGGAGCGTTACACCGGGGAGCTGTTTTTT
CDR3aa: CASSIDLWRERYTGELFF

abundance: few
j_gene: TRBJ1-1
v_gene: TRBV5-4
len: 16
d_gene: TRBD1
CDR3nt: TGTGCCAGCAACGACAGGGGAAAAGTAGGGAACACTGAAGCTTTCTTT
CDR3aa: CASNDRGKVGNTEAFF

abundance: many
j_gene: TRBJ2-1
v_gene: TRBV7-9
len: 16
d_gene: TRBD2
CDR3nt: TGTGCCAGCAGCCTAATCGGACTAGCGAACTACAATGAGCAGTTCTTC
CDR3aa: CASSLIGLANYNEQFF

abundance: many
j_gene: TRBJ1-5
v_gene: TRBV7-8
len: 15
d_gene: TRBD1
CDR3nt: TGTGCCAGCAGCTTCAGGGGGTTCAGCAATCAGCCCCAGCATTTT
CDR3aa: CASSFRGFSNQPQHF

abundance: -
j_gene: TRBJ1-5
v_gene: TRBV7-2
len: 15
d_gene: -
CDR3nt: TGTGCCAGCAGCTCCGAACAGGGCTGGGGTCAGCCCCAGCATTTT
CDR3aa: CASSSEQGWGQPQHF

abundance: many
j_gene: TRBJ2-3
v_gene: TRBV11-2
len: 15
d_gene: -
CDR3nt: TGTGCCAGCAGCTTAGAATATGGTTCGACAGATACGCAGTATTTT
CDR3aa: CASSLEYGSTDTQYF

abundance: few
j_gene: TRBJ1-5
v_gene: TRBV12-3/TRBV12-4
len: 15
d_gene: TRBD1
CDR3nt: TGTGCCAGCAGCTCCCACGGACAGGGGGATCAGCCCCAGCATTTT
CDR3aa: CASSSHGQGDQPQHF

abundance: many
j_gene: TRBJ2-1
v_gene: TRBV12-3/TRBV12-4
len: 18
d_gene: TRBD2
CDR3nt: TGTGCCAGCAGTTTCCCCACGACTAGCGGGAGGCTTTTCAATGAGCAGTTCTTC
CDR3aa: CASSFPTTSGRLFNEQFF

abundance: -
j_gene: TRBJ2-1
v_gene: TRBV6-1
len: 15
d_gene: -
CDR3nt: TGTGCCACCCAGGGAGGACTCTCGGGTAAGGGTGAGCAGTTCTTC
CDR3aa: CATQGGLSGKGEQFF

abundance: few
j_gene: TRBJ2-5
v_gene: TRBV7-6
len: 11
d_gene: -
CDR3nt: TGTGCCAGCCAGGGGCAAGAGACCCAGTACTTC
CDR3aa: CASQGQETQYF

abundance: many
j_gene: TRBJ1-2
v_gene: TRBV4-1
len: 14
d_gene: -
CDR3nt: TGCGCCAGCAGCCAAGTGGGTTTAGGCTATGGCTACACCTTC
CDR3aa: CASSQVGLGYGYTF

abundance: few
j_gene: TRBJ1-5
v_gene: TRBV6-1
len: 22
d_gene: TRBD1
CDR3nt: TGTGCCAGCAGTCCGGGACAGGCGCCCCCGACGAGACCTACCATAAGTAATCAGCCCCAGCATTTT
CDR3aa: CASSPGQAPPTRPTISNQPQHF

abundance: -
j_gene: TRBJ1-5
v_gene: TRBV30
len: 15
d_gene: -
CDR3nt: TGTGCCTGGAGTGACCCGGCCCTGCCTAATCAGCCCCAGCATTTT
CDR3aa: CAWSDPALPNQPQHF

abundance: few
j_gene: TRBJ1-5
v_gene: TRBV12-3/TRBV12-4
len: 17
d_gene: TRBD1
CDR3nt: TGTGCCAGCAGTTTAGCTATATTGAGGGGGCGCTGGGGGCCCCAGCATTTT
CDR3aa: CASSLAILRGRWGPQHF

abundance: few
j_gene: TRBJ1-4
v_gene: TRBV4-2
len: 16
d_gene: -
CDR3nt: TGTGCCAGCAGCCAAGGGTCAGAAGGGACGGATGAAAAACTGTTTTTT
CDR3aa: CASSQGSEGTDEKLFF

abundance: -
j_gene: TRBJ1-3
v_gene: TRBV20-1
len: 16
d_gene: -
CDR3nt: TGCAGTGCTAGAGATCCGCGGTCACACTCTGGAAACACCATATATTTT
CDR3aa: CSARDPRSHSGNTIYF

abundance: many
j_gene: TRBJ2-6
v_gene: TRBV7-6
len: 17
d_gene: -
CDR3nt: TGTGCCAGCAGCTTAGATAGATACGGCTCTGGGGCCAACGTCCTGACTTTC
CDR3aa: CASSLDRYGSGANVLTF

abundance: few
j_gene: TRBJ1-2
v_gene: TRBV6-1
len: 12
d_gene: TRBD1
CDR3nt: TGTGCCAGCAGCTACAGGGGAAATGGCTACACCTTC
CDR3aa: CASSYRGNGYTF

abundance: -
j_gene: TRBJ2-1
v_gene: TRBV20-1
len: 14
d_gene: TRBD2
CDR3nt: TGCAGTGCTAGAACACTAGCGGGATACAATGAGCAGTTCTTC
CDR3aa: CSARTLAGYNEQFF

abundance: many
j_gene: TRBJ2-5
v_gene: TRBV7-2
len: 16
d_gene: TRBD2
CDR3nt: TGTGCCAGCAGCTTAGGGGAGGGAGGCCCGTTGGAGACCCAGTACTTC
CDR3aa: CASSLGEGGPLETQYF

abundance: -
j_gene: TRBJ2-3
v_gene: TRBV7-6
len: 14
d_gene: -
CDR3nt: TGTGCCAGCAGCCCCGGCGGGACCGCGGATACGCAGTATTTT
CDR3aa: CASSPGGTADTQYF

abundance: few
j_gene: TRBJ2-3
v_gene: TRBV25-1
len: 14
d_gene: TRBD2
CDR3nt: TGTGCCAGCGCAACGGGACTACAACGAGATACGCAGTATTTT
CDR3aa: CASATGLQRDTQYF

abundance: -
j_gene: TRBJ1-6
v_gene: TRBV4-3
len: 17
d_gene: -
CDR3nt: TGCGCCAGCAGCCAAACCCGGAGGCCAGGGTATAATTCACCCCTCCACTTT
CDR3aa: CASSQTRRPGYNSPLHF

abundance: -
j_gene: TRBJ2-1
v_gene: TRBV7-9
len: 12
d_gene: -
CDR3nt: TGTGCCAGCAGCTCCTACCTCCCGGAGCAGTTCTTC
CDR3aa: CASSSYLPEQFF

abundance: -
j_gene: TRBJ2-1
v_gene: TRBV20-1
len: 18
d_gene: -
CDR3nt: TGCAGTGCTAGAGCTTCTCCGCGGGAACGTGAGGGGTACAATGAGCAGTTCTTC
CDR3aa: CSARASPREREGYNEQFF

abundance: -
j_gene: TRBJ1-1
v_gene: TRBV7-3
len: 13
d_gene: -
CDR3nt: TGTGCCAGCAGCTCCCAGGGACAATCTGAAGCTTTCTTT
CDR3aa: CASSSQGQSEAFF

abundance: few
j_gene: TRBJ1-2
v_gene: TRBV12-3/TRBV12-4
len: 17
d_gene: TRBD1
CDR3nt: TGTGCCAGCAGTCCCCAAGGGGGGACAGGGGGAGCAGGAGGCTACACCTTC
CDR3aa: CASSPQGGTGGAGGYTF

abundance: few
j_gene: TRBJ1-2
v_gene: TRBV14
len: 15
d_gene: -
CDR3nt: TGTGCCAGCAGCCGTTCGAACAGGGAGGACTATGGCTACACCTTC
CDR3aa: CASSRSNREDYGYTF

abundance: few
j_gene: TRBJ2-3
v_gene: TRBV20-1
len: 16
d_gene: TRBD2
CDR3nt: TGCAGTGCTAGAGTGGCGGGAGTCCCCCGGGCAGATACGCAGTATTTT
CDR3aa: CSARVAGVPRADTQYF

abundance: -
j_gene: TRBJ2-2
v_gene: TRBV24-1
len: 15
d_gene: TRBD2
CDR3nt: TGTGCCACCAACTCGGGGGGTCTCGGCACCGGGGAGCTGTTTTTT
CDR3aa: CATNSGGLGTGELFF

abundance: many
j_gene: TRBJ2-1
v_gene: TRBV7-8
len: 17
d_gene: TRBD2
CDR3nt: TGTGCCAGCAGCTTGTCCGGGACTAGCGGGAGGGGTGCTGAGCAGTTCTTC
CDR3aa: CASSLSGTSGRGAEQFF

abundance: many
j_gene: TRBJ1-5
v_gene: TRBV6-2/TRBV6-3
len: 13
d_gene: -
CDR3nt: TGTGCCACCATGGACTACCTCAATCAGCCCCAGCATTTT
CDR3aa: CATMDYLNQPQHF

abundance: -
j_gene: TRBJ1-5
v_gene: TRBV7-2
len: 15
d_gene: -
CDR3nt: TGTGCCAGCAGCCCAACACTAAATAGCAATCAGCCCCAGCATTTT
CDR3aa: CASSPTLNSNQPQHF

abundance: few
j_gene: TRBJ1-4
v_gene: TRBV7-6
len: 14
d_gene: TRBD1
CDR3nt: TGTGCCAGCAGCCAGGGACAGGGGTATGAAAAACTGTTTTTT
CDR3aa: CASSQGQGYEKLFF

abundance: few
j_gene: TRBJ1-3
v_gene: TRBV12-3/TRBV12-4
len: 14
d_gene: -
CDR3nt: TGTGCCAGCACCCTAGGTGTCTTTGGAAACACCATATATTTT
CDR3aa: CASTLGVFGNTIYF

abundance: -
j_gene: TRBJ2-1
v_gene: TRBV7-9
len: 16
d_gene: -
CDR3nt: TGTGCCAGCAGCCCGCGGACGGACTTGGTATACAATGAGCAGTTCTTC
CDR3aa: CASSPRTDLVYNEQFF

abundance: -
j_gene: TRBJ1-2
v_gene: TRBV28
len: 17
d_gene: TRBD1
CDR3nt: TGTGCCAGCAGTTTAGGCGACAGGGTGGGAGGAAAGAATGGCTACACCTTC
CDR3aa: CASSLGDRVGGKNGYTF

abundance: few
j_gene: TRBJ2-6
v_gene: TRBV7-4
len: 12
d_gene: -
CDR3nt: TGTGCCAGCAGCTCTCTTTCGGGGGAGCGGACTTTC
CDR3aa: CASSSLSGERTF

abundance: -
j_gene: TRBJ1-5
v_gene: TRBV19
len: 16
d_gene: -
CDR3nt: TGTGCCAGTAGTCGGACGGAGACTTATAGCAATCAGCCCCAGCATTTT
CDR3aa: CASSRTETYSNQPQHF

abundance: many
j_gene: TRBJ2-1
v_gene: TRBV12-3/TRBV12-4
len: 12
d_gene: -
CDR3nt: TGTGCCAGCAGCATTAACCTCAATGAGCAGTTCTTC
CDR3aa: CASSINLNEQFF

abundance: few
j_gene: TRBJ2-7
v_gene: TRBV18
len: 14
d_gene: -
CDR3nt: TGTGCCAGCTCACCAGGGACCCAGTCCTACGAGCAGTACTTC
CDR3aa: CASSPGTQSYEQYF

abundance: -
j_gene: TRBJ2-1
v_gene: TRBV25-1
len: 14
d_gene: TRBD2
CDR3nt: TGTGCCAGCAGTGAGGGACTAGCGGGAGGGAAGCAGTTCTTC
CDR3aa: CASSEGLAGGKQFF

abundance: -
j_gene: TRBJ1-2
v_gene: TRBV7-2
len: 13
d_gene: -
CDR3nt: TGTGCCAGCAGCTTAATGTCGATTTCTGGCTACACCTTC
CDR3aa: CASSLMSISGYTF

abundance: -
j_gene: TRBJ1-1
v_gene: TRBV7-2
len: 11
d_gene: -
CDR3nt: TGTGCCAGCAGCTTATTCGATAGAGCTTTCTTT
CDR3aa: CASSLFDRAFF

abundance: many
j_gene: TRBJ2-1
v_gene: TRBV28
len: 14
d_gene: -
CDR3nt: TGTGCCAGCAGTCCCGGGACCCGCTTGAGTGAGCAGTTCTTC
CDR3aa: CASSPGTRLSEQFF

abundance: few
j_gene: TRBJ2-5
v_gene: TRBV4-1
len: 14
d_gene: -
CDR3nt: TGCGCCAGCAGCCAAGACTTACAGGGTGGGACCCAGTACTTC
CDR3aa: CASSQDLQGGTQYF

abundance: -
j_gene: TRBJ1-4
v_gene: TRBV5-4
len: 15
d_gene: -
CDR3nt: TGTGCCAGCAGCTTTTCTCAGGGCCCCAATGAAAAACTGTTTTTT
CDR3aa: CASSFSQGPNEKLFF

abundance: -
j_gene: TRBJ1-2
v_gene: TRBV7-9
len: 15
d_gene: -
CDR3nt: TGTGCCAGCAGCCCGACCCCCGGGGCAGGGCTTGGCTACACCTTC
CDR3aa: CASSPTPGAGLGYTF

abundance: few
j_gene: TRBJ1-6
v_gene: TRBV20-1
len: 16
d_gene: TRBD1
CDR3nt: TGCAGTGCTGCTGCCCTCTCCAGGGGGAGGGATTCACCCCTCCACTTT
CDR3aa: CSAAALSRGRDSPLHF